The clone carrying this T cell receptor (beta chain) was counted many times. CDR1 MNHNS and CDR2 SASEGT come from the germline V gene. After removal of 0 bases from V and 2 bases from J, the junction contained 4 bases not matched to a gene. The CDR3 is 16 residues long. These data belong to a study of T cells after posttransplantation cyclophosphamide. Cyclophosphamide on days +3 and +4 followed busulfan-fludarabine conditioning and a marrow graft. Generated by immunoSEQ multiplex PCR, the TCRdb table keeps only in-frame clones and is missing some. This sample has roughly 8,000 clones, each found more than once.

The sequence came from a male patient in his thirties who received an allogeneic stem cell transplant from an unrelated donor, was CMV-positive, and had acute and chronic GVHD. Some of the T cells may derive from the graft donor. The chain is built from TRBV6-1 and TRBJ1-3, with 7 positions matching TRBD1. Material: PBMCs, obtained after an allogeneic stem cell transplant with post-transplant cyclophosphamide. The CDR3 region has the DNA TGTGCCAGCAGTGAAGCGGAGCAGGGGGCTGGAAACACCATATATTTT. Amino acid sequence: CASSEAEQGAGNTIYF.